The clone carrying this T cell receptor beta chain was counted between two and nine times. The target antigen is unknown. RNA transcripts were the source from which TCR beta CDR3 regions were amplified. First-round RT-PCR relied on HTBI primers, and a second-round multiplex PCR came next. TCRdb analysed the multiplex PCR reads with MiXCR anew, one entry per CDR3 protein. The sample carries 200,000 to 300,000 distinct CDR3 sequences, 45% recorded once. These data originate in a study of Graves' ophthalmopathy and Graves' hyperthyroidism. Diagnosis relied on clinical symptoms, serum thyroxine, TRAb, thyroid ultrasound and orbital computed tomography. A roughly 9.1 ml volume of fresh peripheral blood provided the PBMCs. Findings and caveats of the study: Blood also contained most of the expanded thyroid clonotypes above 0.001 frequency.

The CDR3 sequence is 16 residues long. Trimming stripped 8 bases from V and 5 bases from J, with 24 bases between. CDR1 is LNHDA, CDR2 SQIVND, per germline (reference sequence). This receptor was obtained from an adult man with Graves' ophthalmopathy. The material sequenced was peripheral blood. This chain joins TRBV19 and TRBJ2-5; D is perhaps TRBD2 (5 bases). The CDR3 bases are TGTGCCAGTTCACCGGACTCGGTGCTAGTTGGGGAGACCCAGTACTTC. Protein: CASSPDSVLVGETQYF.